A selection of T cell receptor beta chains follows, all from one sample in a study of T cells after yellow fever vaccination. Each CDR3 protein is one row after TCRdb ran MiXCR on the 5' RACE reads. The data hold 400,000 or so distinct CDR3 sequences, with around 10% observed a single time. Sequenced here: PBMCs, sampled on the day of the first yellow fever vaccination. These TCRs come from a man aged 18 to 30 who received the YFV17D yellow fever vaccine. Each CDR3 is given with its conserved first and last residue. Where a row states a size, it is once, few, many or the class of an expanded clone; other rows omit it.

clone size,V gene,J gene,CDR3 protein
many,TRBV4-1,TRBJ1-1,CASMLGGQNTEAFF
.,TRBV5-4,TRBJ2-6,CASSPSQGPGANVLTF
.,TRBV7-6,TRBJ1-3,CASSFPRGGLHSGNTIYF
.,TRBV7-2,TRBJ1-2,CASSTTTGTYGYTF
few,TRBV11-2,TRBJ2-3,CASSLEGQGGDTQYF
few,TRBV4-3,TRBJ2-5,CASSQDSPPGGETQYF
.,TRBV11-2,TRBJ2-7,CASSLTSGGALRRSYEQYF
.,TRBV27,TRBJ1-5,CASSLNRGTDQPQHF
once,TRBV19,TRBJ1-2,CASRSLLRDGYTF
many,TRBV18,TRBJ1-1,CASSPLGDYTEAFF
few,TRBV19,TRBJ1-1,CASSINPGGDTEAFF
.,TRBV20-1,TRBJ2-7,CSASGPSGNNYEQYF
.,TRBV7-2,TRBJ2-7,CASSRWSEQYF
once,TRBV29-1,TRBJ2-1,CSVAGLAGGYNEQFF
.,TRBV5-1,TRBJ1-5,CASSLGDNNQPQHF
.,TRBV5-1,TRBJ2-6,CASSSLPGANVLTF
few,TRBV20-1,TRBJ2-5,CSASESGGAQETQYF
.,TRBV5-1,TRBJ1-6,CASSFGRDSPLHF
few,TRBV4-3,TRBJ2-3,CASSQLGPPSTDTQYF
.,TRBV4-3,TRBJ1-2,CASSQERTDRGYGYTF
few,TRBV6-2/TRBV6-3,TRBJ2-7,CASSPTGYTYEQYF
few,TRBV2,TRBJ2-5,CASSDGDTYQETQYF
.,TRBV6-2/TRBV6-3,TRBJ2-5,CASSHQTDRETQYF
once,TRBV4-2,TRBJ1-2,CASSQERGAGYTF
.,TRBV10-3,TRBJ1-2,CAISGDSLYGYTF
.,TRBV14,TRBJ1-3,CASSQGLRNTIYF
few,TRBV29-1,TRBJ2-5,CSVESLQVEETQYF
few,TRBV18,TRBJ1-4,CASSPRTSANEKLFF
many,TRBV29-1,TRBJ2-7,CSVDGRGLGEQYF
few,TRBV4-2,TRBJ2-4,CASSQDWTVYGKNIQYF
few,TRBV6-1,TRBJ2-3,CASSGPQSTDTQYF
few,TRBV11-2,TRBJ1-5,CASSLEGGDQPQHF
.,TRBV19,TRBJ2-1,CASSLLPGTQEFF
few,TRBV2,TRBJ1-5,CASTRGLSSNQPQHF
.,TRBV10-3,TRBJ1-5,CAISETGEQPQHF
few,TRBV7-2,TRBJ1-2,CASSLSRGYTF
many,TRBV7-9,TRBJ1-6,CASSFGQGNSPLHF
few,TRBV6-4,TRBJ2-3,CASSEGGPTDTQYF
.,TRBV12-3/TRBV12-4,TRBJ1-2,CASSLGAGDYGYTF
.,TRBV7-2,TRBJ2-7,CASSLRTGYVDDYEQYF
.,TRBV18,TRBJ2-3,CASSPLGIPSTDTQYF
.,TRBV18,TRBJ2-5,CASSPYDGETQYF
.,TRBV5-1,TRBJ1-6,CASSWTSPNSPLHF
few,TRBV9,TRBJ1-6,CASSIEGFLGSPLHF
many,TRBV7-2,TRBJ2-3,CASSATTDTQYF
many,TRBV20-1,TRBJ2-7,CSARAGLAYEQYF
.,TRBV4-1,TRBJ2-2,CASSQVVQGGTGELFF
.,TRBV7-8,TRBJ2-2,CASSLVRGWDNNTGELFF
.,TRBV9,TRBJ1-4,CASSVDRGEKLFF
.,TRBV6-2/TRBV6-3,TRBJ2-4,CASKALAVGIQYF
few,TRBV6-1,TRBJ2-5,CASSTVAGIKETQYF